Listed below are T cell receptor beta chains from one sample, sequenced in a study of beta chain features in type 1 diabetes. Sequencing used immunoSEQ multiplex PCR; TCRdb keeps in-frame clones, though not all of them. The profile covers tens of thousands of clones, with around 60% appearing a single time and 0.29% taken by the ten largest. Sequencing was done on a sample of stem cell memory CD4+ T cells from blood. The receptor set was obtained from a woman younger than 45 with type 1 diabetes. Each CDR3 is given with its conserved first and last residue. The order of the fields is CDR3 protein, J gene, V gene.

CDR3 protein: CASSQEKAGGRGETQYF; J gene: TRBJ2-5; V gene: TRBV14
CDR3 protein: CASKYRLSAGELFF; J gene: TRBJ2-2; V gene: TRBV2
CDR3 protein: CASSSGTPNYGYTF; J gene: TRBJ1-2; V gene: TRBV5-1
CDR3 protein: CSVALGGMNTEAFF; J gene: TRBJ1-1; V gene: TRBV29-1
CDR3 protein: CASSQPGTYNYGYTF; J gene: TRBJ1-2; V gene: TRBV4-1
CDR3 protein: CASSRGTVETQYF; J gene: TRBJ2-5; V gene: TRBV7-2
CDR3 protein: CASSPPPGVHEQYF; J gene: TRBJ2-7; V gene: TRBV18
CDR3 protein: CASSWTSGSSSYEQYF; J gene: TRBJ2-7; V gene: TRBV7-2
CDR3 protein: CASSYGRRDRLFF; J gene: TRBJ1-4; V gene: TRBV6-5
CDR3 protein: CASSVDRANEQFF; J gene: TRBJ2-1; V gene: TRBV9
CDR3 protein: CASSLSQGAGGELFF; J gene: TRBJ2-2; V gene: TRBV7-9